This T cell receptor beta chain appears in the sequencing data of a study of T cell changes during pregnancy in multiple sclerosis. The repertoire was sequenced with immunoSEQ multiplex PCR; TCRdb's copy has only in-frame clones and lacks some. The table has about 97,000 clones, 75% to 95% seen once; the top ten hold approximately 0.8%. Losses at the gene ends were 5 bases for V and 5 bases for J; bases not matched to a gene: 5. The V gene's germline CDR1 is MNHNS and CDR2 SASEGT. There are 14 residues in the CDR3. The clonotype originates from a female donor in good health, enrolled as a control in a pregnancy study. This chain links TRBV6-1 with TRBJ2-5; TRBD2 matches 10 bases. This sample comprised peripheral blood, obtained in the second trimester of pregnancy. The CDR3 loop reads CASSPMTSGETQYF. The CDR3 coding sequence is TGTGCCAGCAGTCCCATGACTAGCGGGGAGACCCAGTACTTC.